Detailed here is one T cell receptor beta chain. Per the germline V gene, CDR1 is LNHDA and CDR2 is SQIVND (reference sequence). The trim removed 5 bases at V and 2 bases at J, leaving 5 bases unmatched. The CDR3 covers 15 residues. This entry is derived from a study of CD8 T cells in Susac syndrome. Random hexamers were used to reverse transcribe 0.5 to 1 ug of RNA. Amplification of TCR beta CDR3 by immunoSEQ multiplex PCR spanned 54 Vbeta and 13 Jbeta. TCRdb passed the immunoSEQ multiplex PCR reads through MiXCR, listing each CDR3 protein once. The sample shows roughly 190,000 distinct CDR3 sequences, approximately 94% of them seen only once. CD8+ and CD4+ T cells from blood underwent TCR beta sequencing, which was carried out in a high-throughput format.

This receptor was taken from a human donor with Susac syndrome. The material sequenced was CD4+ T cells from PBMCs. V and J are TRBV19 and TRBJ2-5; 10 bases match TRBD1. In DNA, the CDR3 is TGTGCCAGTAGTGCGGGGACAGGGGCTCAAGAGACCCAGTACTTC. Its translation is CASSAGTGAQETQYF.